These T cell receptor beta chains were read from a single sample in a study of cytomegalovirus exposure and HLA in healthy donors. Data came from immunoSEQ multiplex PCR; TCRdb stores just in-frame clones and leaves some out. Here the sample spans about 110,000 clones, under 90% being singletons. Sequencing was carried out using PBMCs. These receptors were taken from a woman in her 30s in good health and CMV-seronegative. Each CDR3 is given with its conserved first and last residue. The D gene is left open where the match is weak. Expanded clones get a size class; other rows say once, few or many, or leave the size out.

TGCGCCAGCAACCCAAGGACAGGGTGGTACGAGCAGTACTTC	CASNPRTGWYEQYF	14	TRBD1	TRBV4-1	TRBJ2-7	NA
TGTGCCAGCAGCTTATCCGGACTAGCCGACAATGAGCAGTTCTTC	CASSLSGLADNEQFF	15	TRBD2	TRBV7-3	TRBJ2-1	NA
TGCGCCAGCAGCTTGCGCTTAGCGGGCGACAATGAGCAGTTCTTC	CASSLRLAGDNEQFF	15	TRBD2	TRBV5-1	TRBJ2-1	NA
TGTGCCAGCAGCCGGGGACAGGGGATTTACAATGAGCAGTTCTTC	CASSRGQGIYNEQFF	15	TRBD1	TRBV6-6	TRBJ2-1	NA
TGCGCCAGCAGCACGTTTCCGCAGGGGCGAGTTGATGAGCAGTTCTTC	CASSTFPQGRVDEQFF	16	NA	TRBV4-1	TRBJ2-1	NA
TGTGCCAGCAGCCGAGACGGCGCTGCGGGAGGGACTTTGGAGACCCAGTACTTC	CASSRDGAAGGTLETQYF	18	TRBD2	TRBV5-4	TRBJ2-5	once
TGTGCCAGCAGTGACTCGATATATCTTAGAGCCCGCTCGGGGACAGGTAGTTACACTGAAGCTTTCTTT	CASSDSIYLRARSGTGSYTEAFF	23	TRBD1	TRBV6-4	TRBJ1-1	NA
TGTGCCAGCTCACCATCCCTACAGGGGGCTGCTGCAGATACGCAGTATTTT	CASSPSLQGAAADTQYF	17	TRBD1	TRBV18	TRBJ2-3	NA
TGCGCCAGCAGTCCCAGGGGCTGGGACGCTGGCTACACCTTC	CASSPRGWDAGYTF	14	NA	TRBV5-1	TRBJ1-2	NA
TGTGCCAGCAGCCCCAAATGGGACAGTGCTAAGCAGTACTTC	CASSPKWDSAKQYF	14	TRBD1	TRBV6-6	TRBJ2-7	NA
TGTGCCAGCAGTCCCGGGACTAGCGGCACATACGAGCAGTACTTC	CASSPGTSGTYEQYF	15	TRBD2	TRBV7-2	TRBJ2-7	NA
TGTGCCATCAGTCAGGGACTAGCGGGAGTGTCCGGGGAGCTGTTTTTT	CAISQGLAGVSGELFF	16	TRBD2	TRBV10-3	TRBJ2-2	NA
TGTGCCAGCAGTTCGACCGGGACTCTGAATGAGCAGTTCTTC	CASSSTGTLNEQFF	14	NA	TRBV27	TRBJ2-1	NA
TGTGCCTGGAGTGTTAACAGGGGAAACAATTCACCCCTCCACTTT	CAWSVNRGNNSPLHF	15	TRBD1	TRBV30	TRBJ1-6	NA
TGTGCCAGCAGCTTGACAGGGGGCGTGCTGGGCTATGGCTACACCTTC	CASSLTGGVLGYGYTF	16	TRBD1	TRBV27	TRBJ1-2	NA
TGTGCCTGGTCGGGACTTCTCACCGGGGAGCTGTTTTTT	CAWSGLLTGELFF	13	NA	TRBV30	TRBJ2-2	once
TGCGCCAGCAGAGGCGAGACAGAGCAGTACTTC	CASRGETEQYF	11	NA	TRBV5-1	TRBJ2-7	few
TGTGCCAGCAGCTCCGATACAGGGACCTACACCTTC	CASSSDTGTYTF	12	NA	TRBV7-9	TRBJ1-2	NA
TGTGCCAGCAGCCCCCGCACGGGCTCCTACGAGCAGTACTTC	CASSPRTGSYEQYF	14	NA	TRBV11-3	TRBJ2-7	NA
TGTGCCAGCAGCTCTACTAGCGGGAGGGCCGCTGAGCAGTTCTTC	CASSSTSGRAAEQFF	15	TRBD2	TRBV11-2	TRBJ2-1	NA
TGTGCCAGCTCACCACGGAGCAGGGCTGGAAACACCATATATTTT	CASSPRSRAGNTIYF	15	NA	TRBV18	TRBJ1-3	NA
TGTGCCACCAGCAGAGATGAGGCGAGCCCCAAACAGTTCTTC	CATSRDEASPKQFF	14	NA	TRBV15	TRBJ2-1	NA
TGTGCCAGCAGCTTAGTCCGTAGCGGGGGCACAGATACGCAGTATTTT	CASSLVRSGGTDTQYF	16	TRBD2	TRBV7-2	TRBJ2-3	NA
TGTGCCAGCAGCCAGCGGACTAGCGGGAAGGAGACCCAGTACTTC	CASSQRTSGKETQYF	15	TRBD2	TRBV4-2	TRBJ2-5	few
TGTGCCAGCATCACGGACGGAGACAGCTTCACAGATACGCAGTATTTT	CASITDGDSFTDTQYF	16	NA	TRBV7-9	TRBJ2-3	NA
TGTGCCAGTAGTATCGCGGGAGGGCCCGGCACCGGGGAGCTGTTTTTT	CASSIAGGPGTGELFF	16	TRBD2	TRBV19	TRBJ2-2	NA
TGTGCCAGCAGCTTATATCAGGGTGCGAGTGCGAACTATGGCTACACCTTC	CASSLYQGASANYGYTF	17	NA	TRBV7-9	TRBJ1-2	NA